These 25 T cell receptor beta chains came from one sample sequenced in a study of T cell changes during pregnancy in multiple sclerosis. TCRdb's copy holds only in-frame clones and misses some; the assay was immunoSEQ multiplex PCR. The repertoire includes approximately 36,000 clones, around 93% of them detected once, and 0.4% to 0.45% sits in the top ten. The material was CD4+ T cells from peripheral blood mononuclear cells, obtained in the first trimester of pregnancy. These receptors were collected from a female donor with multiple sclerosis, enrolled in a pregnancy study.

This clone was found once. The genes are TRBV7-8 and TRBJ2-1; 8 bases agree with TRBD2. The CDR3 loop spans 18 amino acids. The germline gives CDR1 SGHVS, CDR2 FQNEAQ. Unmatched junction bases numbered 13, after V lost 4 bases and J lost 2 bases. The DNA for the CDR3 is TGTGCCAGCAGCTCCGCCTTTGAGCGGGGGAGCCCCTACAATGAGCAGTTCTTC. This translates into CASSSAFERGSPYNEQFF.

For this clone: The junction departs from germline at one end; a sequencing error may be responsible. The rearrangement uses TRBV4-1 and TRBJ2-5; 10 nucleotides line up with TRBD2. This CDR3 has 13 residues. Germline V gene sequence: CDR1 MGHRA, CDR2 YSYEKL. The CDR3 protein is CASSSRLAGPTNF. DNA of the CDR3: TGCGCCAGCAGCTCCCGACTAGCGGGCCCCACTAACTTC.

This sequence joins TRBV27 and TRBJ2-1; 8 bases match TRBD2. V lost 5 bases, J lost 4 bases, and 7 bases stayed unmatched. The CDR3 is made up of 15 amino acids. Germline CDR1 reads MNHEY; CDR2 reads SMNVEV (reference sequence). The CDR3: CASSPRGGLYNEQFF. DNA of the CDR3: TGTGCCAGCAGTCCCCGGGGGGGCCTATACAATGAGCAGTTCTTC.

CDR3 coding DNA: TGTGCCAGCAGTTTAGCAGGGGCGCAAGGCTACACCTTC. This gives the protein CASSLAGAQGYTF. The J gene is TRBJ1-2, the V gene TRBV27, with TRBD1 as a possible D gene (6 bases). Germline V CDR1 and CDR2: MNHEY, SMNVEV (reference sequence). Trimming took off 2 bases at V and 8 bases at J, with 12 bases between the two ends. This CDR3 has 13 amino acids.

The genes are TRBV6-6 and TRBJ1-2; no clear D gene. The V gene lost 5 bases and the J gene lost 2 bases, with 9 bases spanning the gap. From germline, CDR1 is MNHNY and CDR2 SVGAGI (reference sequence). The CDR3 has 13 amino acids. The DNA for the CDR3 is TGTGCCAGCAGTACCGGGTCGAACTATGGCTACACCTTC. Amino acid sequence: CASSTGSNYGYTF.

The genes are TRBV27 and TRBJ2-3, with 9 bases identical to TRBD2. Germline V gene sequence: CDR1 MNHEY, CDR2 SMNVEV (reference sequence). V lost 6 bases, J lost 2 bases, and 6 bases stayed unmatched. The CDR3 is made up of 15 amino acids. CDR3 coding DNA: TGTGCCAGCAGGCCGGGACTAGCTCCCACAGATACGCAGTATTTT. As protein: CASRPGLAPTDTQYF.

The chain links TRBV7-8 to TRBJ2-7; TRBD2 aligns across 16 bases. V shed 3 bases, J shed 7 bases, and the junction held 9 bases outside the gene matches. This CDR3 is built from 17 residues. The V gene's germline CDR1 is SGHVS and CDR2 FQNEAQ. This CDR3 is CASSLGTSGGVGKEQYF. DNA of the CDR3: TGTGCCAGCAGCTTGGGGACTAGCGGGGGGGTTGGAAAGGAGCAGTACTTC.

V usage is TRBV6-6 and J usage is TRBJ1-4, with 9 bases that match TRBD1. This CDR3 is built from 14 residues. The germline V gene has CDR1 MNHNY and CDR2 SVGAGI (reference sequence). Trimming at V came to 5 bases and at J to 6 bases, leaving 4 bases not matched to a gene. The CDR3 coding sequence is TGTGCCAGCAGTGACAGGGGGGGGCATGAAAAACTGTTTTTT. Protein: CASSDRGGHEKLFF.

The chain carries TRBV15 and TRBJ1-2, with 7 bases aligning to TRBD1. With 0 bases clipped from V and 6 bases from J, the junction kept 10 bases outside the gene matches. This CDR3 has 16 residues. In germline, CDR1 is LNHNV, CDR2 YYDKDF (reference sequence). The CDR3 loop is CATSRDWDRSLNGYTF. The CDR3 DNA sequence: TGTGCCACCAGCAGAGATTGGGACAGAAGCCTGAATGGCTACACCTTC. The full variable domain, in which reference TRBV15 and TRBJ1-2 provide the parts outside the CDR3, is DAMVIQNPRYQVTQFGKPVTLSCSQTLNHNVMYWYQQKSSQAPKLLFHYYDKDFNNEADTPDNFQSRRPNTSFCFLDIRSPGLGDTAMYLCATSRDWDRSLNGYTFGSGTRLTVV.

The J gene is TRBJ1-4, the V gene TRBV15; the D is unclear. The CDR3 spans 13 residues. Germline V gene sequence: CDR1 LNHNV, CDR2 YYDKDF (reference sequence). The V end was cut by 1 base, the J end by 2 bases, with 2 bases between. The CDR3 reads CATSRATNEKLFF. The CDR3 DNA follows: TGTGCCACCAGCAGAGCTACTAATGAAAAACTGTTTTTT. Full variable domain (missing parts from reference TRBV15 and TRBJ1-4): DAMVIQNPRYQVTQFGKPVTLSCSQTLNHNVMYWYQQKSSQAPKLLFHYYDKDFNNEADTPDNFQSRRPNTSFCFLDIRSPGLGDTAMYLCATSRATNEKLFFGSGTQLSVL.

The chain recombines TRBV14 with TRBJ1-1; 7 nucleotides align to TRBD1. Germline-derived CDR1 and CDR2 are SGHDN and FVKESK. This CDR3 comprises 15 residues. The J segment lost 2 bases and the V segment lost 3 bases, leaving 6 bases of the junction unmatched. CDR3 bases: TGTGCCAGCAGCCACCCGACAGGGCCAAACACTGAAGCTTTCTTT. Protein product: CASSHPTGPNTEAFF.

The chain is built from TRBV5-1 and TRBJ2-1, with TRBD2 matching 13 bases. V dropped 0 bases and J dropped 8; count of bases not matched to a gene: 8. In germline, CDR1 is SGHRS, CDR2 YFSETQ. This CDR3 has 17 residues. The CDR3 region is CASSLGTSGSGTYEQFF. The CDR3 region has the DNA TGCGCCAGCAGCTTGGGGACTAGCGGGAGCGGGACGTATGAGCAGTTCTTC.

J is TRBJ1-3 and V is TRBV29-1; 9 bases match TRBD1. Trimming took 7 bases from V and 1 from J; bases not matched to a gene: 8. The CDR3 is made up of 15 amino acids. Germline values: CDR1 SQVTM, CDR2 ANQGSEA. The CDR3 spells CSALTGQGSGNTIYF. The CDR3 DNA follows: TGCAGCGCTCTCACGGGACAGGGATCTGGAAACACCATATATTTT. Filled out from reference TRBV29-1 and TRBJ1-3, the complete variable domain reads SAVISQKPSRDICQRGTSLTIQCQVDSQVTMMFWYRQQPGQSLTLIATANQGSEATYESGFVIDKFPISRPNLTFSTLTVSNMSPEDSSIYLCSALTGQGSGNTIYFGEGSWLTVV.

The chain links TRBV5-5 to TRBJ2-7, with D uncertain. Trimming shortened V by 0 bases and J by 0 bases, and 10 bases separated the two germline ends. This CDR3 has 15 residues. Germline CDR1 and CDR2: SGHKS and YYEKEE (reference sequence). The CDR3 here is CASSLGAGSSYEQYF. The CDR3 nucleotides read TGTGCCAGCAGCTTGGGGGCTGGGTCCTCCTACGAGCAGTACTTC.

This clone was detected once. The V gene is TRBV7-9, the J gene TRBJ2-5, with 8 bases aligning to TRBD2. V was clipped by 4 bases and J by 7 bases; unmatched bases: 8. From germline, CDR1 is SEHNR and CDR2 FQNEAQ (reference sequence). The CDR3 length is 14 residues. The CDR3 loop reads CASSYAGGGTTQYF. In nucleotides, the CDR3 is TGTGCCAGCAGCTACGCGGGGGGTGGAACGACCCAGTACTTC.

This clone was found once. The chain joins TRBV19 to TRBJ2-1; 8 nucleotides line up with TRBD1. This CDR3 contains 14 residues. Germline trimming cut 7 bases from V and 6 bases from J; bases unmatched to any gene: 8. From germline, CDR1 is LNHDA and CDR2 SQIVND (reference sequence). CDR3 in amino acids: CASTRTGLPNEQFF. In nucleotides, the CDR3 is TGTGCCAGTACCAGGACAGGGCTTCCCAATGAGCAGTTCTTC.

This clone was seen a single time. This sequence joins TRBV9 and TRBJ2-1, with TRBD2 matching over 12 bases. CDR1 and CDR2 (germline): SGDLS, YYNGEE. This CDR3 has 15 residues. V lost 3 bases to trimming and J lost 6 bases; unmatched junction nucleotides: 4. The CDR3 sequence: CASSALAGGLNEQFF. The CDR3 DNA is TGTGCCAGCAGCGCACTAGCGGGAGGACTCAATGAGCAGTTCTTC. The whole variable domain, remainder taken from reference TRBV9 and TRBJ2-1, is DSGVTQTPKHLITATGQRVTLRCSPRSGDLSVYWYQQSLDQGLQFLIQYYNGEERAKGNILERFSAQQFPDLHSELNLSSLELGDSALYFCASSALAGGLNEQFFGPGTRLTVL.

This chain's CDR3 is CASSLSTGSYNEQFF. The CDR3 DNA is TGTGCCAGCAGTTTATCTACAGGTTCCTACAATGAGCAGTTCTTC. The rearrangement uses TRBV27 and TRBJ2-1; maybe TRBD1 (5 bases). Germline assignment: CDR1 MNHEY and CDR2 SMNVEV (reference sequence). V was trimmed by 0 bases and J by 1 base, leaving 7 bases between them. CDR3 length equals 15 residues.

The rearrangement uses TRBV19 and TRBJ2-7; TRBD1 matches at 7 bases. The CDR3 totals 16 residues. The germline V gene encodes CDR1 LNHDA and CDR2 SQIVND (reference sequence). J gave up 5 bases and V 5 bases, and 15 bases lay outside the gene matches. CDR3 nucleotides: TGTGCCAGTAGTTACCGAGACAGGGAAGAGAGAAACGAGCAGTACTTC. It codes for CASSYRDREERNEQYF.

The chain has TRBV11-1 and TRBJ2-7; perhaps TRBD2 as D (6 bases). CDR1 and CDR2 from the germline V gene are SGHAT and FQDESV (reference sequence). The CDR3 has 16 amino acids. Trimming took off 5 bases at V and 0 bases at J, with 17 bases between the two ends. CDR3 sequence: CASSPLGAGLSYEQYF. CDR3 nucleotides: TGTGCCAGCAGCCCCCTCGGGGCGGGACTCTCCTACGAGCAGTACTTC.

The J gene is TRBJ2-3, the V gene TRBV30; 7 bases fit TRBD2. CDR3 length equals 18 residues. Germline-derived CDR1 and CDR2 are GTSNPN and SVGIG (reference sequence). V lost 0 bases, J lost 2 bases, and 14 bases stayed unmatched. The CDR3 DNA follows: TGTGCCTGGAGTGTCTCCCTCAAAGCGGGAACTTCCACAGATACGCAGTATTTT. Translation: CAWSVSLKAGTSTDTQYF.

The chain employs TRBV19 and TRBJ2-1, with TRBD2 identical over 11 bases. Germline V lookup: CDR1 LNHDA, CDR2 SQIVND (reference sequence). CDR3 size: 15 residues. The junction had 11 bases not matched to a gene; V was cut back by 6 bases and J by 10 bases. The CDR3 loop reads CASRPGLAAGIEQFF. The CDR3 bases are TGTGCCAGTAGGCCGGGACTAGCGGCGGGAATAGAGCAGTTCTTC.

This clone was seen once. J is TRBJ2-3 and V is TRBV5-8, with D possibly TRBD1 on 5 matching bases. This CDR3 has 14 residues. Trimming removed 4 bases from V and 2 bases from J, with 11 bases in between. CDR1 is SGHTS and CDR2 is YDEGEE in the germline V gene. The DNA of the CDR3 is TGTGCCAGCAGCATAGGGGCGCACACAGATACGCAGTATTTT. Translation: CASSIGAHTDTQYF.

This clone has a single count. A junction end diverges from the germline sequence, so it may reflect a read error. The genes are TRBV14 and TRBJ2-1; 8 nucleotides align to TRBD2. Germline V gene data show CDR1 as SGHDN and CDR2 as FVKESK. This CDR3 region has 12 residues. Here the CDR3 reads CASSQATGGFVF. The CDR3 nucleotides read TGTGCCAGCAGCCAGGCGACGGGGGGGTTTGTCTTC. Supplemented by reference TRBV14 and TRBJ2-1, the full variable domain reads EAGVTQFPSHSVIEKGQTVTLRCDPISGHDNLYWYRRVMGKEIKFLLHFVKESKQDESGMPNNRFLAERTGGTYSTLKVQPAELEDSGVYFCASSQATGGFVFGPGTRLTVL.

This chain links TRBV29-1 with TRBJ1-1; D gene unclear. V was trimmed by 4 bases and J by 5 bases, leaving 11 bases between them. Per germline, CDR1 SQVTM and CDR2 ANQGSEA. This CDR3 contains 12 residues. The CDR3 DNA follows: TGCAGCGTTGTCCGGGAAGAAACTGAAGCTTTCTTT. Its translation: CSVVREETEAFF.